The TCR beta chain described here comes from a study of regulatory T cells in long-lasting Graves disease. For TCR beta, libraries came from iRepertoire HTBI primers and Arm-PCR of CDR3 regions. As processed by the authors: Taken together, the samples had around 66 TRBV and more than 12 TRBJ segments identified. Each CDR3 protein gets one entry after TCRdb re-called the multiplex PCR reads with MiXCR. TCRdb, rather than the study authors, made the V and J calls. The sample lists about 450,000 distinct CDR3 sequences; less than 25% were seen once. Study-level results: Persistent Graves' patients showed reduced TCR diversity versus newly diagnosed patients.

The sample holds many counts of this clonotype. Its antigen is unknown. Time point defined: persistent/refractory GD, antithyroid drugs over 5 years with positive TRAb. From RNA extracted from PBMCs, the TCR library was made. Diagnoses of Graves' disease were made by American Thyroid Association guidelines. This TCR was recovered from a female donor with Graves disease. The sequencing used peripheral blood mononuclear cells (PBMCs), collected when the disease was refractory, from a patient treated with antithyroid drugs.

CDR3 region: CASSASTPLYGYTF. The DNA of the CDR3 is TGTGCCAGCAGTGCATCAACCCCCCTCTATGGCTACACCTTC. The chain joins TRBV28 to TRBJ1-2; no clear D. The CDR3 extends over 14 amino acids. The germline V gene has CDR1 MDHEN and CDR2 SYDVKM. V was clipped by 5 bases and J by 4 bases, with 14 bases between them.